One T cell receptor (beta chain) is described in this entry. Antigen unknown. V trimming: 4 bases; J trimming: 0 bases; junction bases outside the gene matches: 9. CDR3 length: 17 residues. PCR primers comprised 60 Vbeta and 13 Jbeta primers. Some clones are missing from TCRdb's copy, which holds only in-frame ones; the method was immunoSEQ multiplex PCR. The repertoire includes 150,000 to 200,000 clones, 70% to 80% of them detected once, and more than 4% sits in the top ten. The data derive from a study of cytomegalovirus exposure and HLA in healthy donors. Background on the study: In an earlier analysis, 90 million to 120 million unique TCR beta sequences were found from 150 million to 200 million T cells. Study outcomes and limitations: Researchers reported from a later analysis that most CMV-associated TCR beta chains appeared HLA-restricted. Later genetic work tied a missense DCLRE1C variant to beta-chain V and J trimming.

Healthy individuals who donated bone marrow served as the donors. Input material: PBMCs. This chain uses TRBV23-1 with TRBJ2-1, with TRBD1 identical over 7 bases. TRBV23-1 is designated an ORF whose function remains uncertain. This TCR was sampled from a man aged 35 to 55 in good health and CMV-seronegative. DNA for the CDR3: TGCGCCAGCAGTCCCACCCCGACAGGGAGCTCCTACAATGAGCAGTTCTTC. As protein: CASSPTPTGSSYNEQFF.